The 15 T cell receptor beta chains below were found in one sample sequenced in a study of shared clonotypes between healthy human individuals. TCRdb's table, derived via immunoSEQ multiplex PCR, lists solely in-frame clones and lacks some. Counted here are 550,000 to 700,000 clones, around 73% occurring once; the ten biggest clones make up around 2%. The sequenced material came from memory CD4+ T cells sorted from blood. Subset here: CD45RA-negative fraction. The receptor source for this set is a woman aged 25 to 39 in good health.

Concerning this clone itself: Other DNA sequences in the same sample also yield this CDR3. The gene calls are TRBV6-1 and TRBJ2-7; 8 nucleotides agree with TRBD2. Germline CDR1 is MNHNS and CDR2 is SASEGT. This CDR3 is built from 15 residues. The trim removed 2 bases at V and 1 base at J, leaving 4 bases unmatched. The CDR3: CASSERASGSYEQYF. DNA of the CDR3: TGTGCCAGCAGTGAAAGGGCTAGCGGGTCCTACGAGCAGTACTTC.

The genes are TRBV5-4 and TRBJ2-1, with TRBD2 as a possible D gene (5 bases). V was cut by 2 bases and J by 4 bases, with 13 bases left in between. There are 15 residues in the CDR3. Germline CDR1 SGHNT, CDR2 YYREEE (reference sequence). This CDR3 reads CASSLGKAEYNEQFF. DNA for the CDR3: TGTGCCAGCAGCTTAGGGAAAGCGGAATACAATGAGCAGTTCTTC.

The chain has TRBV11-2 and TRBJ2-5, with 8 bases fitting TRBD2. J lost 4 bases, V lost 6 bases, and 10 bases had no gene match. The CDR3 consists of 15 residues. CDR1 and CDR2 from the germline V gene are SGHAT and FQNNGV. In DNA form, the CDR3 reads TGTGCCAGCAGAATACCGGGACTAGGAGTAGAGACCCAGTACTTC. As protein: CASRIPGLGVETQYF.

The chain uses TRBV28 and TRBJ1-3; D might be TRBD1 (6 bases). CDR3 length: 14 amino acids. Germline V gene lookup returns CDR1 MDHEN and CDR2 SYDVKM. Trimming pared 5 bases from V and 8 bases from J, leaving 16 bases between. CDR3 protein: CASSTRGGGYTIYF. In nucleotides, the CDR3 is TGTGCCAGCAGTACGCGGGGAGGGGGATACACCATATATTTT.

The CDR3 nucleotides are TGTGCCAGTAGTACAGGACAGGGTTTGACCCAGTACTTC. Protein product: CASSTGQGLTQYF. The rearrangement joins TRBV19 to TRBJ2-5, with 8 bases that match TRBD1. Trimming at V came to 4 bases and at J to 7 bases, leaving 5 bases not matched to a gene. Germline V gene lookup returns CDR1 LNHDA and CDR2 SQIVND (reference sequence). The CDR3 length is 13 residues.

J is TRBJ1-1 and V is TRBV7-9; unclear D gene. Germline V gives CDR1 SEHNR, CDR2 FQNEAQ (reference sequence). The CDR3 spans 13 residues. V lost 7 bases and J 3 bases, leaving 12 bases between the germline ends. The CDR3 loop reads CASKTSGYTEAFF. DNA of the CDR3: TGTGCCAGCAAAACGTCGGGCTACACTGAAGCTTTCTTT.

In DNA, the CDR3 is TGTGCCAGCAGCTCGCAGACAGGGGTGGAGACCCAGTACTTC. It translates to CASSSQTGVETQYF. The chain links TRBV7-2 to TRBJ2-5; TRBD1 aligns across 8 bases. Trimming removed 4 bases from V and 5 bases from J; junction bases left unmatched: 6. Germline CDR1 SGHTA, CDR2 FQGNSA. The CDR3 covers 14 residues. The full variable domain, in which reference TRBV7-2 and TRBJ2-5 provide the parts outside the CDR3, is GAGVSQSPSNKVTEKGKDVELRCDPISGHTALYWYRQSLGQGLEFLIYFQGNSAPDKSGLPSDRFSAERTGGSVSTLTIQRTQQEDSAVYLCASSSQTGVETQYFGPGTRLLVL.

This clone was seen only a few times. This sequence joins TRBV28 and TRBJ2-5; weak D call: TRBD2 (6 bases). The better agreement between TRBJ2-7 and the DNA end casts doubt on the J call. Germline V gene sequence: CDR1 MDHEN, CDR2 SYDVKM. The CDR3 contains 15 residues. This CDR3 reads CASSLLASATYEQYF. The CDR3 DNA follows: TGTGCCAGCAGTTTACTGGCTAGCGCGACCTACGAGCAGTACTTC.

The chain has TRBV10-2 and TRBJ2-2; D is ambiguous. This CDR3 has 12 residues. Trimming left V 8 bases short and J 8 bases short, with 12 bases between. CDR1 is WSHSY, CDR2 SAAADI, per germline. CDR3 coding DNA: TGCGCCAGCGGAACCTCTACGGGGGAGCTGTTTTTT. It yields the protein CASGTSTGELFF.

This clone was observed a single time. The chain employs TRBV19 and TRBJ2-6; the D is unclear. Germline CDR1 LNHDA, CDR2 SQIVND (reference sequence). The length of the CDR3 is 13 residues. V was trimmed by 7 bases and J by 4 bases, leaving 8 bases between them. The DNA of the CDR3 is TGTGCCAGTATCCGATGGGGGGCCAACGTCCTGACTTTC. This encodes CASIRWGANVLTF.

The count of this clone is one. The chain links TRBV19 to TRBJ2-1, with TRBD1 matching over 10 bases. This CDR3 has 14 amino acids. Germline V lookup: CDR1 LNHDA, CDR2 SQIVND (reference sequence). The J segment lost 14 bases and the V segment lost 4 bases, leaving 11 bases of the junction unmatched. CDR3 nucleotide sequence: TGTGCCAGTAGTAGGACAGGGGGTCCCTATTGGAAGTTCTTC. Amino acids: CASSRTGGPYWKFF.

CDR3 nucleotide sequence: TGTGCCAGCAGACCCCCCGGGGTATTCTACGAGCAGTACTTC. Translated, it gives CASRPPGVFYEQYF. J is TRBJ2-7 and V is TRBV11-2, with D possibly TRBD2 on 5 matching bases. The germline V gene encodes CDR1 SGHAT and CDR2 FQNNGV. The V and J ends lost 6 bases and 3 bases respectively, with 15 bases between them. The CDR3 runs to 14 residues.

This sequence joins TRBV18 and TRBJ1-2; D is uncertain. Trimming removed 1 base from V and 8 bases from J, with 14 bases in between. CDR1 KGHSH and CDR2 LQKENI come from the germline V gene. The CDR3 runs to 14 residues. The chain's CDR3 is CASSPQGSVRGYTF. CDR3 bases: TGTGCCAGCTCACCACAGGGCAGCGTAAGGGGCTACACCTTC.

This clone was counted a few times. The chain carries TRBV5-1 and TRBJ2-1; the match to TRBD1 covers 7 bases. CDR3 length equals 14 residues. V was clipped by 4 bases and J by 5 bases; unmatched bases: 6. Germline V CDR1 and CDR2: SGHRS, YFSETQ. The CDR3 coding sequence is TGCGCCAGCAGCGACCAGGGGGTTCACAATGAGCAGTTCTTC. Protein: CASSDQGVHNEQFF.

The chain carries TRBV27 and TRBJ2-7; either TRBD1 or TRBD2 may fit D (5 bases each). Germline lookup yields CDR1 MNHEY and CDR2 SMNVEV (reference sequence). CDR3 size: 16 residues. Between the trimmed V and J ends, which lost 3 bases and 2 bases, there was a span of 17 bases. In nucleotides, the CDR3 is TGTGCCAGCAGTTTGGTTGGGGGTAGAGAAACCTACGAGCAGTACTTC. Translated, it gives CASSLVGGRETYEQYF.